This TCR beta chain appears in the sequencing data of a study of CD8+CD57+ T cells in acquired aplastic anemia. Both TCR beta VDJ combination and CDR3 sequence profiling were carried out. Genomic DNA was the template for this profiling. MiXCR, applied by TCRdb to the reads, yields one record per CDR3 protein. The sample consists of 200,000 to 250,000 distinct CDR3 sequences, approximately 45% of them appearing once. To note about this clonotype: Its target is not known.

Patients sequenced had flow cytometry evidence of CD8+CD57+ cell expansion. All patients had severe acquired aplastic anemia. General study points: A significant difference in CD8+ Simpson's diversity between patients and controls was not found.

Sample: sorted CD4+, CD8+, or CD8+CD57+ T cells (not recorded which) from PBMCs. The sequence derives from a human donor with aplastic anemia.

The CDR3 reads CASSYSTQRSAEAFF. CDR3 sequence (DNA): TGTGCCAGCAGTTACTCGACCCAACGATCCGCTGAAGCTTTCTTT. This sequence joins TRBV6-6 and TRBJ1-1; D unresolved. CDR3 length: 15 residues. Germline V CDR1 and CDR2: MNHNY, SVGAGI (reference sequence). V lost 0 bases, J lost 6 bases, and 14 bases lay in between.